This T cell receptor (beta chain) was captured by sequencing in a study of T cell changes during pregnancy in multiple sclerosis. Libraries were prepared by immunoSEQ multiplex PCR; TCRdb keeps only in-frame clonotypes and omits some of them. The data contain about 99,000 clones, roughly 93% of them seen just once; the ten biggest clones take up around 0.84%. The TCR originated in a female donor with multiple sclerosis, enrolled in a pregnancy study. This sample comprised peripheral blood, obtained after pregnancy.

For the CDR3, the DNA is TGTGCCAGTAATCAGGACAGTCATAATGAAAAACTGTTTTTT. As protein: CASNQDSHNEKLFF. This chain links TRBV19 with TRBJ1-4, with a tentative D call TRBD1 (6 bases). Trimming cost V 7 bases and J 4 bases, with 13 bases left between them. Germline V gene sequence: CDR1 LNHDA, CDR2 SQIVND (reference sequence). CDR3 length: 14 residues.